A single sample gave rise to the 6 T cell receptor beta chains below, sequenced in a study of shared clonotypes between healthy human individuals (TCRdb year 2020). The library was produced with the immunoSEQ multiplex PCR assay. TCRdb stores this immuneACCESS table with in-frame sequences only. Part of the clones is absent; in the studies checked, under half of the shortfall reflects unresolved V genes, and no reason is known for the rest. This sample comprises some 2.1 million clones, around 96% of them detected only once. Roughly 1% of the sample comes from the top ten. CD8 naive samples were obtained by positive selection for CCR7 among CD45RO-negative cells, yielding a CD45RA+CCR7+ population from which TemRA cells were excluded. The specimen sequenced was naive CD8+ T cells sorted from blood. This sample's cell subset or site label indicates: CD45RA+CCR7+. The receptors stem from a young man in good health.

This chain connects TRBV2 to TRBJ2-4; 8 bases match TRBD1. CDR3 length: 15 amino acids. Germline V gene data show CDR1 as SNHLY and CDR2 as FYNNEI. Losses at the gene ends were 6 bases for V and 8 bases for J; bases not matched to a gene: 12. The CDR3 spells CASRGTGQPWDIQYF. CDR3 sequence (DNA): TGTGCCAGCAGAGGGACAGGTCAACCGTGGGACATTCAGTACTTC.

The J gene is TRBJ1-2, the V gene TRBV27; 9 bases map to TRBD1. Per germline, CDR1 MNHEY and CDR2 SMNVEV (reference sequence). CDR3 size: 14 residues. V was clipped by 6 bases and J by 4 bases; unmatched bases: 6. For the CDR3, the DNA is TGTGCCAGCAGCCGGACAGGGGCGATCTATGGCTACACCTTC. This gives the protein CASSRTGAIYGYTF.

The chain joins TRBV5-8 to TRBJ1-2; D is perhaps TRBD1 (6 bases). From germline, CDR1 is SGHTS and CDR2 YDEGEE. V lost 1 base and J 4 bases, leaving 26 bases between the germline ends. CDR3 length: 19 residues. The CDR3, as DNA: TGTGCCAGCAGCTTGCCCCAGACAGGCGGACTTATTTTACTCTATGGCTACACCTTC. It codes for CASSLPQTGGLILLYGYTF.

The V call is TRBV7-2, the J call TRBJ2-5, with no clear D. CDR1 and CDR2 (germline): SGHTA, FQGNSA. Trimming took 4 bases from V and 4 from J, leaving 13 bases between them. This CDR3 has 14 residues. The CDR3 protein is CASSSTRSVETQYF. The DNA of the CDR3 is TGTGCCAGCAGCTCGACTCGATCGGTAGAGACCCAGTACTTC.

The chain combines TRBV27 with TRBJ2-7; D might be TRBD1 (6 bases). Germline V CDR1 and CDR2: MNHEY, SMNVEV (reference sequence). The CDR3 loop spans 11 amino acids. V was clipped by 5 bases and J by 11 bases, with 13 bases between them. In nucleotides, the CDR3 is TGTGCCAGCAGTCCCAGGGACAAGGAGTACTTC. The encoded protein is CASSPRDKEYF.

The rearrangement joins TRBV28 to TRBJ2-1; no clear D gene. The CDR3 has 15 residues. The germline gives CDR1 MDHEN, CDR2 SYDVKM. V shed 5 bases and J shed 2 bases, with 13 bases lying between them. CDR3 DNA sequence: TGTGCCAGCAGTCCTCACCGCACAGCCTACAATGAGCAGTTCTTC. Encoded protein: CASSPHRTAYNEQFF.